This TCR beta chain was sequenced for a study of shared clonotypes between healthy human individuals. The overall study: Every donor yielded three CD4 naive, three CD4 memory, two CD8 naive and one CD8 memory plate.

CD45RO-negative cells were positively selected for CCR7, leaving out terminally differentiated effector memory CD45RA+ cells. TCRdb keeps only in-frame clones here, not all; method: immunoSEQ multiplex PCR. Here the sample spans under 1 million clones, approximately 97% being singletons. The junction had 7 bases not matched to a gene; V was cut back by 11 bases and J by 8 bases. Germline CDR1 is MNHEY and CDR2 is SMNVEV (reference sequence). There are 12 residues in the CDR3. The source material was naive CD8+ T cells sorted from blood. V gene TRBV27 combines with J gene TRBJ1-4; 8 bases are shared with TRBD1. The receptor's source is a man aged 25 to 40 in good health. CDR3 bases: TGTGCCTCGGGACAGGTTTACGAAAAACTGTTTTTT. Amino acids: CASGQVYEKLFF.